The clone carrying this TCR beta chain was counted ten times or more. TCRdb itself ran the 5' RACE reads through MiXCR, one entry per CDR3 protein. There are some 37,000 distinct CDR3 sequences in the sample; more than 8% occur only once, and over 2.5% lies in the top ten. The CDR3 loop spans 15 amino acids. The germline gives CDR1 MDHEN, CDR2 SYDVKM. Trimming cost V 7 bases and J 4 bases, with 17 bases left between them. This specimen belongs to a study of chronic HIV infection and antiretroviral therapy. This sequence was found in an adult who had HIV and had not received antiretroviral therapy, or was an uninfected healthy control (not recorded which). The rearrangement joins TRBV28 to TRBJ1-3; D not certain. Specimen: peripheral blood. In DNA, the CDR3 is TGTGCCAGCACCCGAGTATCCGGCAGGGGAAACACCATATATTTT. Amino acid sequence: CASTRVSGRGNTIYF.